The 24 T cell receptor beta chains below were found in one sample sequenced in a study of cytomegalovirus exposure and HLA in healthy donors (dated by TCRdb to between 2016 and 2019). Libraries were built with the immunoSEQ multiplex PCR assay. For the multiplex PCR, a mixture combining 60 forward primers for TCR Vbeta segments and 13 reverse primers for TCR Jbeta segments was used. Entries here come from immuneACCESS through TCRdb and include only in-frame sequences with V and J called. Some clones fail to appear in such tables; in the studies checked, an unresolved V gene covers under half of the shortfall, and the cause of the remainder is unknown. The sample's own table lists over 40,000 clones. The ten largest clones represent 6.2% of the sample. Sequencing used PBMCs. Receptors originate from a man under 40 in good health and CMV-seronegative.

The J gene is TRBJ1-1, the V gene TRBV5-1, with D perhaps matching TRBD1 (5 bases). The V gene lost 0 bases and the J gene lost 1 base, with 10 bases spanning the gap. CDR1 and CDR2 (germline): SGHRS, YFSETQ. The CDR3 is 15 amino acids. CDR3 sequence reads: CASSLAQGGNTEAFF. The CDR3 DNA sequence: TGCGCCAGCAGCTTGGCTCAGGGAGGGAACACTGAAGCTTTCTTT.

This chain joins TRBV7-2 and TRBJ1-4, with 7 bases fitting TRBD1. CDR1 and CDR2 (germline): SGHTA, FQGNSA. CDR3 length: 14 amino acids. Trimming removed 6 bases from V and 8 bases from J; junction bases left unmatched: 9. The CDR3 DNA reads TGTGCCAGCAGACGAGACAGGGTAGAAGAAAAACTGTTTTTT. Translated, it gives CASRRDRVEEKLFF.

The rearrangement joins TRBV4-2 to TRBJ1-3, with TRBD1 matching 7 bases. V lost 0 bases and J lost 2; bases outside the gene matches: 7. The CDR3 runs 17 residues. Germline V gene lookup returns CDR1 LGHNA and CDR2 YNFKEQ. The CDR3 here is CASSQDTRTGTGNTIYF. Here the CDR3 DNA reads TGTGCCAGCAGCCAAGATACAAGGACAGGTACTGGAAACACCATATATTTT.

The chain has TRBV15 and TRBJ2-7; TRBD1 matches at 8 bases. The CDR3 extends over 15 amino acids. The V gene end was trimmed by 3 bases and the J gene end by 6 bases; junction bases not matched to a gene: 10. Germline CDR1 LNHNV, CDR2 YYDKDF (reference sequence). The CDR3 loop is CATSSSGTGPTEQYF. CDR3 bases: TGTGCCACCAGCAGTTCCGGGACAGGCCCCACCGAGCAGTACTTC.

This rearrangement joins TRBV9 to TRBJ1-1, with TRBD1 as a possible D gene (6 bases). Germline V gives CDR1 SGDLS, CDR2 YYNGEE. The V gene lost 0 bases and the J gene lost 0 bases, with 15 bases spanning the gap. CDR3 size: 17 residues. CDR3 DNA: TGTGCCAGCAGCGTAGACCCGATTGGGGGCATGAACACTGAAGCTTTCTTT. Translation gives CASSVDPIGGMNTEAFF.

The chain has TRBV29-1 and TRBJ2-7, with 7 bases matching TRBD2. J was trimmed by 6 bases and V by 2 bases; bases with no gene match: 7. Germline V gene data show CDR1 as SQVTM and CDR2 as ANQGSEA. The CDR3 loop spans 13 amino acids. The CDR3 DNA is TGCAGCGTTGAAATCAGTGCTAGCGGCGAGCAGTACTTC. It encodes CSVEISASGEQYF.

The chain joins TRBV29-1 to TRBJ2-7, with 7 nucleotides matching TRBD1. The V gene end was trimmed by 7 bases and the J gene end by 5 bases; junction bases not matched to a gene: 8. CDR3 size: 12 residues. Germline CDR1 SQVTM, CDR2 ANQGSEA. The CDR3 DNA reads as TGCAGCGGTCGACAGGGACCCCACGAGCAGTACTTC. This codes for CSGRQGPHEQYF.

The V and J genes are TRBV5-6 and TRBJ1-5; D is unresolved. The V end lost 1 base, the J end lost 2 bases, and 10 bases lay between the germline ends. Germline CDR1 and CDR2: SGHDT and YYEEEE. This CDR3 region has 15 residues. The CDR3 region has the DNA TGTGCCAGCAGCTTGACGGGGATGGGCAATCAGCCCCAGCATTTT. It is translated as CASSLTGMGNQPQHF.

Here the CDR3 reads CASSESAGVYEQYF. CDR3 nucleotide sequence: TGTGCCAGCAGTGAATCTGCAGGGGTCTACGAGCAGTACTTC. V is TRBV6-1 and J is TRBJ2-7; D might be TRBD1 (6 bases). This CDR3 region has 14 residues. The ends were cut back, 2 bases at V and 3 bases at J, with 11 bases in the middle. Germline V gene sequence: CDR1 MNHNS, CDR2 SASEGT.

This chain uses TRBV14 with TRBJ2-5; possibly TRBD1 for D (5 bases). Germline CDR1 SGHDN, CDR2 FVKESK. The CDR3 covers 13 residues. With 5 bases removed from V and 4 bases from J, the gap between germline ends came to 11 bases. The CDR3 nucleotides are TGTGCCAGCAGCAGGGGCACTGGAGAGACCCAGTACTTC. Protein sequence: CASSRGTGETQYF. The complete variable domain, with remaining parts taken from reference TRBV14 and TRBJ2-5, reads EAGVTQFPSHSVIEKGQTVTLRCDPISGHDNLYWYRRVMGKEIKFLLHFVKESKQDESGMPNNRFLAERTGGTYSTLKVQPAELEDSGVYFCASSRGTGETQYFGPGTRLLVL.

The genes are TRBV5-1 and TRBJ2-3; 11 positions agree with TRBD2. The V gene's germline CDR1 is SGHRS and CDR2 YFSETQ. V was clipped by 2 bases and J by 2 bases; unmatched bases: 4. CDR3 length: 16 amino acids. The CDR3 DNA reads as TGCGCCAGCAGCTTAGGTAGCGGGGGGGTCACAGATACGCAGTATTTT. This translates into CASSLGSGGVTDTQYF.

The V call is TRBV4-1, the J call TRBJ2-7; 9 bases are shared with TRBD1. Germline assignment: CDR1 MGHRA and CDR2 YSYEKL. Trimming at V came to 3 bases and at J to 0 bases, leaving 3 bases not matched to a gene. This CDR3 region has 15 residues. CDR3 protein: CASSHDRGASYEQYF. The CDR3 DNA reads TGCGCCAGCAGCCACGACAGGGGGGCCTCCTACGAGCAGTACTTC.

The chain uses TRBV7-2 and TRBJ1-4; 7 bases align to TRBD1. The germline CDR1 and CDR2 sequences are SGHTA and FQGNSA. The CDR3 consists of 15 residues. Trimming cost V 4 bases and J 3 bases; bases outside gene matches: 5. This chain's CDR3 is CASSSTGVSNEKLFF. DNA for the CDR3: TGTGCCAGCAGCTCAACAGGGGTTTCTAATGAAAAACTGTTTTTT.

This rearrangement joins TRBV6-5 to TRBJ2-1; a weak D match, TRBD1 (6 bases). The V end was cut by 8 bases, the J end by 14 bases, with 16 bases between. From germline, CDR1 is MNHEY and CDR2 SVGAGI. This CDR3 comprises 11 residues. The CDR3 DNA reads as TGTGCCAGCGCAAGGGGCAGGGGCGAGTTCTTC. Its translation is CASARGRGEFF.

CDR3 residues: CASSGDRVVNYGYTF. The CDR3 nucleotides read TGTGCCAGCAGCGGGGACAGGGTCGTTAACTATGGCTACACCTTC. The rearrangement uses TRBV2 and TRBJ1-2; 9 bases align to TRBD1. Trimming took 6 bases from V and 1 from J; bases not matched to a gene: 6. The germline V gene has CDR1 SNHLY and CDR2 FYNNEI. The CDR3 is made up of 15 amino acids.

The rearrangement joins TRBV10-2 to TRBJ1-5, with D maybe TRBD1 (6 bases). Germline-derived CDR1 and CDR2 are WSHSY and SAAADI. Trimming took 5 bases from V and 7 from J, leaving 12 bases between them. The length of the CDR3 is 13 residues. CDR3 in amino acids: CASSQGSGQPQHF. In DNA form, the CDR3 reads TGCGCCAGCAGTCAGGGGTCGGGGCAGCCCCAGCATTTT.

This chain joins TRBV7-9 and TRBJ1-1; D unresolved. The CDR3 spans 18 residues. From germline, CDR1 is SEHNR and CDR2 FQNEAQ (reference sequence). Between the trimmed V and J ends, which lost 1 base and 0 bases, there was a span of 18 bases. CDR3 loop: CASSLVSGKDGLNTEAFF. The CDR3 coding sequence is TGTGCCAGCAGCTTAGTATCGGGGAAAGACGGCTTGAACACTGAAGCTTTCTTT.

The V gene is TRBV11-2, the J gene TRBJ1-4; 11 positions agree with TRBD1. There are 16 residues in the CDR3. The ends lost 5 bases at V and 7 bases at J; junction bases unmatched: 9. CDR1 and CDR2 (germline): SGHAT, FQNNGV. CDR3 sequence reads: CASSQDRGQWIEKLFF. As DNA, the CDR3 is TGTGCCAGCAGCCAGGACAGGGGGCAGTGGATTGAAAAACTGTTTTTT.

The V call is TRBV5-1, the J call TRBJ1-2; D unclear. Germline V gene data show CDR1 as SGHRS and CDR2 as YFSETQ. The CDR3 contains 12 residues. Trimming pared 2 bases from V and 8 bases from J, leaving 10 bases between. This chain's CDR3 is CASSLEALGYTF. CDR3 nucleotide sequence: TGCGCCAGCAGCTTAGAGGCCTTAGGCTACACCTTC.

The V gene is TRBV4-1, the J gene TRBJ2-5; D not resolved. V gave up 0 bases and J gave up 2 bases, with 10 bases separating them. Germline lookup yields CDR1 MGHRA and CDR2 YSYEKL. There are 15 residues in the CDR3. CDR3 region: CASSQESSVQETQYF. Here the CDR3 DNA reads TGCGCCAGCAGCCAAGAATCCAGCGTACAAGAGACCCAGTACTTC.

The V and J genes are TRBV5-1 and TRBJ2-7; 10 bases are a match to TRBD2. V lost 4 bases and J lost 2; bases outside the gene matches: 3. This CDR3 is 14 amino acids long. CDR1 and CDR2 from the germline V gene are SGHRS and YFSETQ. CDR3 DNA sequence: TGCGCCAGCAGCGACGGGACTAGCGCCTACGAGCAGTACTTC. Its translation is CASSDGTSAYEQYF.

The gene calls are TRBV6-5 and TRBJ1-2; maybe TRBD1 (5 bases). The CDR3 consists of 14 residues. Germline assignment: CDR1 MNHEY and CDR2 SVGAGI. Trimming pared 6 bases from V and 4 bases from J, leaving 15 bases between. The CDR3 coding sequence is TGTGCCAGCAGCGACGGCGGGACGGGCTATGGCTACACCTTC. Protein product: CASSDGGTGYGYTF.

CDR3 nucleotide sequence: TGTGCCAGCAGCTTAGCGCACGGCCAGCGCTGGGAAGAGACCCAGTACTTC. The encoded protein is CASSLAHGQRWEETQYF. The chain carries TRBV7-9 and TRBJ2-5; D unclear. Trimming removed 0 bases from V and 3 bases from J, with 17 bases in between. This CDR3 spans 17 amino acids. CDR1 is SEHNR and CDR2 is FQNEAQ in the germline V gene (reference sequence).

Written as DNA, the CDR3 is TGCGCCAGCAGCTTGGCCAGGGGGTCGGGCGAGCAGTACTTC. Translation gives CASSLARGSGEQYF. This chain links TRBV5-1 with TRBJ2-7; 7 bases are a match to TRBD1. This CDR3 region has 14 residues. The germline V gene has CDR1 SGHRS and CDR2 YFSETQ. V shed 0 bases and J 6 bases; nucleotides not matched to a gene: 6.